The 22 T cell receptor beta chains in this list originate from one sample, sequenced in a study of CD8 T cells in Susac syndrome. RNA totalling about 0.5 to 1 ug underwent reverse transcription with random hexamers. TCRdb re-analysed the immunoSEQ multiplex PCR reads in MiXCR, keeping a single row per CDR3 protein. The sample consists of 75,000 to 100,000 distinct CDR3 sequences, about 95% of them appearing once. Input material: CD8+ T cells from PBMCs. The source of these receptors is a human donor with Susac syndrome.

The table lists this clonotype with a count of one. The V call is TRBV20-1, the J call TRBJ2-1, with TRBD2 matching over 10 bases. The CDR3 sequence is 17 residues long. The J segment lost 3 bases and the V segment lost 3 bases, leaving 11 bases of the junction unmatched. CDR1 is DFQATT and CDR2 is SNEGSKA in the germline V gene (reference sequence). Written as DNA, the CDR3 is TGCAGTGCTAGGACATTCCCTCTAGCGGGAGACTACAATGAGCAGTTCTTC. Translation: CSARTFPLAGDYNEQFF.

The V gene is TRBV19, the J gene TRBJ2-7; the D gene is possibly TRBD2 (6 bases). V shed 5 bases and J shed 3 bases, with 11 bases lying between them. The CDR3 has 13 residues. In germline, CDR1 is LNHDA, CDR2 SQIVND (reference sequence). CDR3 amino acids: CASSAGRVYEQYF. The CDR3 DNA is TGTGCCAGTAGTGCGGGACGGGTCTACGAGCAGTACTTC. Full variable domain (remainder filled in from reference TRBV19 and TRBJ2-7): DGGITQSPKYLFRKEGQNVTLSCEQNLNHDAMYWYRQDPGQGLRLIYYSQIVNDFQKGDIAEGYSVSREKKESFPLTVTSAQKNPTAFYLCASSAGRVYEQYFGPGTRLTVT.

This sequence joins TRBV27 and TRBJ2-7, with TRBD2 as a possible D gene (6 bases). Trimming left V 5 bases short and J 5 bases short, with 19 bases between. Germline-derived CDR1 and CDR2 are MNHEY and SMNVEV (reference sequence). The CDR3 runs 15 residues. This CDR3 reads CASSPSIGGANEQYF. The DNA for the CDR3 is TGTGCCAGCAGTCCCTCCATCGGGGGAGCGAACGAGCAGTACTTC.

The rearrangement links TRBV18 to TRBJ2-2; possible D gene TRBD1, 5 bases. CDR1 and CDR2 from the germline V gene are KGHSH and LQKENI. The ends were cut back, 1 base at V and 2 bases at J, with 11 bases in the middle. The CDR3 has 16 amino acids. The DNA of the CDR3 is TGTGCCAGCTCACCACGTAAGGGGCCCAACACCGGGGAGCTGTTTTTT. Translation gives CASSPRKGPNTGELFF. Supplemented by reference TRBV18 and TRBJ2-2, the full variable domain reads NAGVMQNPRHLVRRRGQEARLRCSPMKGHSHVYWYRQLPEEGLKFMVYLQKENIIDESGMPKERFSAEFPKEGPSILRIQQVVRGDSAAYFCASSPRKGPNTGELFFGEGSRLTVL.

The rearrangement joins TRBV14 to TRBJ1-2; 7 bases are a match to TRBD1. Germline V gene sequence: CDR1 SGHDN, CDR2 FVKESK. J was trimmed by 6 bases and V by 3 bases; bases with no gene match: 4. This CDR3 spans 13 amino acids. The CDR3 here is CASSHTGEHGYTF. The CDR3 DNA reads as TGTGCCAGCAGCCACACAGGGGAACATGGCTACACCTTC.

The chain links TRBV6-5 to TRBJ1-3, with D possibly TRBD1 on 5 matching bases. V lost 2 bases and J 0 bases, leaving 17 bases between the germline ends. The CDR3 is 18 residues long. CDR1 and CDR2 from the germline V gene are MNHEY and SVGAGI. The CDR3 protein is CASSYTVQGLASGNTIYF. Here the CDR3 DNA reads TGTGCCAGCAGTTACACCGTCCAGGGTCTCGCCTCTGGAAACACCATATATTTT.

The CDR3 sequence is CASSGSEGETQYF. The DNA of the CDR3 is TGTGCCAGCAGCGGGTCAGAGGGAGAGACCCAGTACTTC. This sequence joins TRBV9 and TRBJ2-5, with D maybe TRBD2 (5 bases). Trimming left V 3 bases short and J 4 bases short, with 10 bases between. The CDR3 is 13 residues long. Germline CDR1 and CDR2: SGDLS and YYNGEE.

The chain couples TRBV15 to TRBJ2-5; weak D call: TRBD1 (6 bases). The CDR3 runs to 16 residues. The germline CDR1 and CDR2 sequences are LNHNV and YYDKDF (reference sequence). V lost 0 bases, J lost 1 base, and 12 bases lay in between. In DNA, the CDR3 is TGTGCCACCAGCAGAGAGGCAGGGGTGGCCCAAGAGACCCAGTACTTC. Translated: CATSREAGVAQETQYF.

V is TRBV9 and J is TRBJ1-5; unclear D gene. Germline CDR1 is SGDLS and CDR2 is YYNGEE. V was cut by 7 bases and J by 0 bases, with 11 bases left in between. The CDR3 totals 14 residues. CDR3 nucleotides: TGTGCCAGCGGCCTTTCGGATAGCAATCAGCCCCAGCATTTT. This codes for CASGLSDSNQPQHF.

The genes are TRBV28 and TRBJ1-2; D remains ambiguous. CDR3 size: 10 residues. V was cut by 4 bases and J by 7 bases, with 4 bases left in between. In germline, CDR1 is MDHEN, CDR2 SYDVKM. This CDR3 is CASSSGGYTF. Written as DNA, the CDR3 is TGTGCCAGCAGTTCGGGTGGCTACACCTTC.

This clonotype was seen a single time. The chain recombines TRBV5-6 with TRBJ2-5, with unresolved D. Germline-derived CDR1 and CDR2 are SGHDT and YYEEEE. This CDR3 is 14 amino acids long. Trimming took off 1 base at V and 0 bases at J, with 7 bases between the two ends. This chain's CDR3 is CASSLQSNQETQYF. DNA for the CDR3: TGTGCCAGCAGCTTGCAGAGTAACCAAGAGACCCAGTACTTC.

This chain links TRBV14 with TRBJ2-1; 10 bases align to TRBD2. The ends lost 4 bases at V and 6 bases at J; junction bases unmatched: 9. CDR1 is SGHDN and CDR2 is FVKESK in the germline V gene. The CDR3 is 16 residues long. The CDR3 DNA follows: TGTGCCAGCAGCCGACGAGCGGGAGGGCGGGTCAATGAGCAGTTCTTC. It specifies CASSRRAGGRVNEQFF.

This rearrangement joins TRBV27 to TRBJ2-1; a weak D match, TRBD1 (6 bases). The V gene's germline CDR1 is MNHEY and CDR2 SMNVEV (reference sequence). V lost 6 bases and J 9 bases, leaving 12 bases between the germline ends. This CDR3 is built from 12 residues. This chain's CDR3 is CASSYRVGEQFF. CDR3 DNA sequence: TGTGCCAGCAGCTACAGGGTCGGTGAGCAGTTCTTC.

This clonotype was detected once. The CDR3: CASSQGRAYEQYF. Written as DNA, the CDR3 is TGCGCCAGCAGCCAAGGGAGAGCCTACGAGCAGTACTTC. V gene TRBV4-1 combines with J gene TRBJ2-7; no clear D. Germline-derived CDR1 and CDR2 are MGHRA and YSYEKL. V dropped 1 base and J dropped 2 bases, with 6 bases sitting between them. The CDR3 sequence is 13 residues long.

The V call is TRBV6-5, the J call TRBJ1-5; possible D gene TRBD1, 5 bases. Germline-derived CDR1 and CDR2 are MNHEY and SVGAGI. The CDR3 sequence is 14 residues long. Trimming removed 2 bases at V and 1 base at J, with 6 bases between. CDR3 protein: CASSYGGSNQPQHF. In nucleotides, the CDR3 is TGTGCCAGCAGTTACGGGGGAAGCAATCAGCCCCAGCATTTT.

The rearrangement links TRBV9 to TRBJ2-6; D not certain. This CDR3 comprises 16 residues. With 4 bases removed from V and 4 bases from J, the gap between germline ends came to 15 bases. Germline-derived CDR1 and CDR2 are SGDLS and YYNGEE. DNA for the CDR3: TGTGCCAGCAGCTTAAGGACGGGCCTGGGGGCCAACGTCCTGACTTTC. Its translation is CASSLRTGLGANVLTF. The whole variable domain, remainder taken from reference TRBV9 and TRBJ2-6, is DSGVTQTPKHLITATGQRVTLRCSPRSGDLSVYWYQQSLDQGLQFLIQYYNGEERAKGNILERFSAQQFPDLHSELNLSSLELGDSALYFCASSLRTGLGANVLTFGAGSRLTVL.

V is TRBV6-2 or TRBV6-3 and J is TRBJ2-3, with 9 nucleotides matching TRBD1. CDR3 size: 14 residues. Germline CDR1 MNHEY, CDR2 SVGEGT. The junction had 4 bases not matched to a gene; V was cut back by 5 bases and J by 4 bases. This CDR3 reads CASSTGGWADTQYF. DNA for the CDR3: TGTGCCAGCAGTACAGGGGGCTGGGCAGATACGCAGTATTTT.

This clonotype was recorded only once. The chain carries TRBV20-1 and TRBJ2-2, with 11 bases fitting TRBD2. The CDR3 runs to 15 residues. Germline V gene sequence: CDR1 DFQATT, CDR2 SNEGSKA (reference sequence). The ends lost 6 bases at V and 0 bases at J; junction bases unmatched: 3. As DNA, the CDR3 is TGCAGTGCATCGGGACTAGCGGCGAACACCGGGGAGCTGTTTTTT. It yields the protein CSASGLAANTGELFF.

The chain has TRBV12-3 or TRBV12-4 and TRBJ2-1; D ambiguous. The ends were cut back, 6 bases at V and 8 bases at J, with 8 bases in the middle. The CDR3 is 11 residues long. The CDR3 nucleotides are TGTGCCAGCAGCTGGGCAGATGAGCAGTTCTTC. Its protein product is CASSWADEQFF.

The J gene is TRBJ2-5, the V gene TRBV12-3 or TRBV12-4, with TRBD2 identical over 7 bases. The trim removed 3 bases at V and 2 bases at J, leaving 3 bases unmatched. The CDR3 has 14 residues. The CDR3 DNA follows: TGTGCCAGCAGTTTCGGACTAGGACAAGAGACCCAGTACTTC. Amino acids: CASSFGLGQETQYF.

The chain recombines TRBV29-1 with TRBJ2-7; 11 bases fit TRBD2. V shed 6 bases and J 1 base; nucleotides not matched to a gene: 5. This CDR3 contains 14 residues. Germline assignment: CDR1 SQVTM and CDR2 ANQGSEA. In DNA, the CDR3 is TGCAGCGTCGGGGGACTAGCGGATTCCTACGAGCAGTACTTC. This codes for CSVGGLADSYEQYF.

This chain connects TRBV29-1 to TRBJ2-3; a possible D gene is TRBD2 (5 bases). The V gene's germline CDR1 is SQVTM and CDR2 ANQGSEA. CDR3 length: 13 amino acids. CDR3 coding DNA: TGCAGTTGTATCGGGATCCCGCCAGATACGCAGTATTTT. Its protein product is CSCIGIPPDTQYF.